What follows are 26 T cell receptor beta chains derived from one specimen sequenced in a study of identical twins. TCRdb reprocessed the 5' RACE reads via MiXCR and lists one record per CDR3 protein. The sample yields 640,000 or so distinct CDR3 sequences, roughly 6.2% seen once. Sequencing input: naive T cells sorted from blood. Receptors originate from a man younger than 35 in good health.

This clonotype was found many times. This rearrangement joins TRBV7-8 to TRBJ2-7, with TRBD1 matching 9 bases. The CDR3 consists of 15 residues. Trimming took 1 base from V and 5 from J; bases not matched to a gene: 6. The germline CDR1 and CDR2 sequences are SGHVS and FQNEAQ. The CDR3: CASSLGTGVLDEQYF. In DNA, the CDR3 is TGTGCCAGCAGCTTAGGGACAGGGGTGCTGGACGAGCAGTACTTC.

This clonotype has a handful of counts. The rearrangement joins TRBV28 to TRBJ2-4; possible D gene TRBD1, 5 bases. V lost 5 bases, J lost 5 bases, and 25 bases lay in between. This CDR3 has 18 residues. From germline, CDR1 is MDHEN and CDR2 SYDVKM. CDR3 protein: CASSRLLLAGMDENIQYF. The DNA for the CDR3 is TGTGCCAGCAGTCGACTCCTTCTCGCAGGGATGGACGAAAACATTCAGTACTTC.

The chain uses TRBV5-1 and TRBJ2-5, with 8 nucleotides matching TRBD2. The junction had 9 bases not matched to a gene; V was cut back by 4 bases and J by 7 bases. CDR1 and CDR2 from the germline V gene are SGHRS and YFSETQ. The CDR3 has 14 amino acids. CDR3: CASSPSGSLGTQYF. DNA of the CDR3: TGCGCCAGCAGCCCCAGCGGGAGTCTTGGGACCCAGTACTTC. The full variable domain, its missing parts supplied by reference TRBV5-1 and TRBJ2-5, is KAGVTQTPRYLIKTRGQQVTLSCSPISGHRSVSWYQQTPGQGLQFLFEYFSETQRNKGNFPGRFSGRQFSNSRSEMNVSTLELGDSALYLCASSPSGSLGTQYFGPGTRLLVL.

This clonotype showed up many times. The chain is built from TRBV12-3 or TRBV12-4 and TRBJ2-7; D gene unclear. Between the trimmed V and J ends, which lost 5 bases and 1 base, there was a span of 18 bases. The CDR3 sequence is 16 residues long. The CDR3, as DNA: TGTGCCAGCAGTAGAGACTTTGGGCTCCAATCCTACGAGCAGTACTTC. Protein sequence: CASSRDFGLQSYEQYF.

The genes are TRBV29-1 and TRBJ2-1; D is undetermined. V was shortened by 5 bases and J by 8 bases, with 13 bases between the two germline ends. Germline V gives CDR1 SQVTM, CDR2 ANQGSEA. The CDR3 loop spans 12 amino acids. The CDR3 nucleotides are TGCAGCGTTATAGGGAAACTCTATGAGCAGTTCTTC. Its protein is CSVIGKLYEQFF.

This clonotype has at least ten counts. The chain carries TRBV12-3 or TRBV12-4 and TRBJ2-1, with D tentatively TRBD2 (6 bases). The CDR3 totals 16 residues. With 7 bases removed from V and 1 base from J, the gap between germline ends came to 17 bases. The CDR3 here is CASTTYSGSSYNEQFF. CDR3 coding DNA: TGTGCCAGCACTACCTATAGCGGATCTTCCTACAATGAGCAGTTCTTC.

The chain has TRBV7-2 and TRBJ2-7; tentatively, D is TRBD1 or TRBD2 (5 bases each). The germline V gene encodes CDR1 SGHTA and CDR2 FQGNSA. The CDR3 spans 16 residues. V was cut by 1 base and J by 3 bases, with 16 bases left in between. CDR3 sequence (DNA): TGTGCCAGCAGCTTAGAGGTGCGAGGGGCTCACTACGAGCAGTACTTC. It is translated as CASSLEVRGAHYEQYF.

In this sample, this clonotype turned up many times. The chain combines TRBV20-1 with TRBJ2-3; the match to TRBD1 covers 8 bases. CDR3 size: 15 residues. Germline V gene lookup returns CDR1 DFQATT and CDR2 SNEGSKA (reference sequence). The V segment lost 1 base and the J segment 4 bases; nucleotides outside the gene matches: 7. In DNA form, the CDR3 reads TGCAGTGCTAGAGGGACAGGGCCAGTACCAGATACGCAGTATTTT. Its protein product is CSARGTGPVPDTQYF.

This clonotype has ten or more counts. This chain joins TRBV6-5 and TRBJ1-2, with a weak D call TRBD1 (5 bases). Germline loops: CDR1 MNHEY, CDR2 SVGAGI. V was shortened by 0 bases and J by 8 bases, with 16 bases between the two germline ends. There are 15 residues in the CDR3. The chain's CDR3 is CASSYSKIGAIGYTF. The CDR3 DNA reads as TGTGCCAGCAGTTACTCGAAAATAGGGGCAATCGGCTACACCTTC.

The chain couples TRBV18 to TRBJ2-6, with TRBD1 identical over 12 bases. The CDR3 loop spans 18 amino acids. Germline V lookup: CDR1 KGHSH, CDR2 LQKENI. V dropped 1 base and J dropped 4; count of bases not matched to a gene: 5. The CDR3 DNA reads TGTGCCAGCTCACCACTGGGACAGGGGGCGCGCGGGGCCAACGTCCTGACTTTC. Its protein is CASSPLGQGARGANVLTF. The whole variable domain, remainder taken from reference TRBV18 and TRBJ2-6, is NAGVMQNPRHLVRRRGQEARLRCSPMKGHSHVYWYRQLPEEGLKFMVYLQKENIIDESGMPKERFSAEFPKEGPSILRIQQVVRGDSAAYFCASSPLGQGARGANVLTFGAGSRLTVL.

This clonotype occurred many times. The chain uses TRBV24-1 and TRBJ2-2; D is undetermined. The length of the CDR3 is 13 residues. Trimming took 6 bases from V and 2 from J, leaving 6 bases between them. CDR1 and CDR2 (germline): KGHDR, SFDVKD. The CDR3 DNA reads as TGTGCCACCAGTCGTGGAAACACCGGGGAGCTGTTTTTT. It specifies CATSRGNTGELFF.

This clonotype was counted only a few times. The V call is TRBV18, the J call TRBJ1-6; the match to TRBD1 covers 7 bases. Germline V gene data show CDR1 as KGHSH and CDR2 as LQKENI. V dropped 3 bases and J dropped 10; count of bases not matched to a gene: 9. The CDR3 consists of 15 residues. The CDR3 region is CASSPLTGEGSPLHF. The DNA for the CDR3 is TGTGCCAGCTCACCTCTTACAGGGGAAGGGTCACCCCTCCACTTT. The full variable domain, completed using reference TRBV18 and TRBJ1-6, is NAGVMQNPRHLVRRRGQEARLRCSPMKGHSHVYWYRQLPEEGLKFMVYLQKENIIDESGMPKERFSAEFPKEGPSILRIQQVVRGDSAAYFCASSPLTGEGSPLHFGNGTRLTVT.

This clonotype has ten or more counts. The chain links TRBV28 to TRBJ2-7; 8 nucleotides match TRBD2. This CDR3 has 15 amino acids. With V trimmed by 7 bases and J by 3 bases, 11 bases remained unmatched. The V gene's germline CDR1 is MDHEN and CDR2 SYDVKM. CDR3 nucleotides: TGTGCCAGCAAGGGGGGGGTAGCGGGAAACTACGAGCAGTACTTC. This codes for CASKGGVAGNYEQYF. Full variable domain (missing parts from reference TRBV28 and TRBJ2-7): DVKVTQSSRYLVKRTGEKVFLECVQDMDHENMFWYRQDPGLGLRLIYFSYDVKMKEKGDIPEGYSVSREKKERFSLILESASTNQTSMYLCASKGGVAGNYEQYFGPGTRLTVT.

The chain links TRBV12-3 or TRBV12-4 to TRBJ1-2; possibly TRBD1 for D (6 bases). This CDR3 has 13 amino acids. The ends were cut back, 5 bases at V and 2 bases at J, with 9 bases in the middle. For the CDR3, the DNA is TGTGCCAGCAGTATCACAGGGAACTATGGCTACACCTTC. Translation: CASSITGNYGYTF.

This clonotype was counted a few times. The V and J genes are TRBV5-5 and TRBJ2-3; D may be TRBD2 (6 bases). V lost 2 bases, J lost 2 bases, and 15 bases lay in between. Germline V gene lookup returns CDR1 SGHKS and CDR2 YYEKEE (reference sequence). CDR3 length: 16 residues. The CDR3 spells CASSFLLATNTDTQYF. The CDR3, as DNA: TGTGCCAGCAGCTTCCTACTAGCCACCAACACAGATACGCAGTATTTT.

The sample holds a few counts of this clonotype. V usage is TRBV7-9 and J usage is TRBJ1-5, with D uncertain. Trimming took off 3 bases at V and 0 bases at J, with 12 bases between the two ends. Germline V gene data show CDR1 as SEHNR and CDR2 as FQNEAQ (reference sequence). The CDR3 has 16 amino acids. CDR3 sequence reads: CASSFTFGNSNQPQHF. The DNA of the CDR3 is TGTGCCAGCAGCTTTACGTTCGGGAATAGCAATCAGCCCCAGCATTTT.

This clonotype was seen more than once but under ten times. The chain combines TRBV30 with TRBJ1-1; perhaps TRBD1 as D (6 bases). V lost 7 bases to trimming and J lost 11 bases, with 14 bases between them. CDR1 is GTSNPN and CDR2 is SVGIG in the germline V gene (reference sequence). The CDR3 spans 10 residues. CDR3 bases: TGTGCCTCCTACAGGACAGCGGCTTTCTTT. Translation gives CASYRTAAFF.

The table lists this clonotype with many counts. The chain uses TRBV20-1 and TRBJ2-7, with 8 bases fitting TRBD2. CDR3 length equals 14 residues. Germline CDR1 is DFQATT and CDR2 is SNEGSKA (reference sequence). V was clipped by 7 bases and J by 7 bases; unmatched bases: 15. The DNA for the CDR3 is TGCAGTGTCCACAAAGCGGGAGCCCTGGGGGAGCAGTACTTC. It codes for CSVHKAGALGEQYF.

This clonotype was observed a handful of times. The rearrangement links TRBV25-1 to TRBJ2-1; D is possibly TRBD1 or TRBD2 (6 bases each). CDR3 length: 14 amino acids. The V gene's germline CDR1 is MGHDK and CDR2 SYGVNS. Trimming stripped 0 bases from V and 11 bases from J, with 14 bases between. CDR3 sequence: CASSEYIGGDKQFF. CDR3 in DNA: TGTGCCAGCAGTGAATATATCGGCGGGGACAAGCAGTTCTTC.

This clonotype was recorded at least ten times. The V gene is TRBV12-3 or TRBV12-4, the J gene TRBJ1-4; TRBD1 aligns across 11 bases. The CDR3 length is 14 residues. V lost 3 bases, J lost 10 bases, and 4 bases stayed unmatched. The CDR3 protein is CASSLWDRGVKLFF. In DNA, the CDR3 is TGTGCCAGCAGTTTGTGGGACAGGGGGGTAAAACTGTTTTTT.

Ten or more counts support this clonotype. The V call is TRBV29-1, the J call TRBJ2-1; 7 bases match TRBD2. The CDR3 has 16 residues. Germline values: CDR1 SQVTM, CDR2 ANQGSEA. V trimming: 0 bases; J trimming: 7 bases; junction bases outside the gene matches: 12. The CDR3 region has the DNA TGCAGCGTTGAAGATTTGGGGAGGGCCATGGAGAATGAGCAGTTCTTC. Amino acids: CSVEDLGRAMENEQFF.

The rearrangement links TRBV19 to TRBJ2-1, with 10 bases identical to TRBD2. The V and J ends lost 4 bases and 5 bases, in that order; junction bases with no gene match: 8. Germline loops: CDR1 LNHDA, CDR2 SQIVND (reference sequence). There are 16 residues in the CDR3. The CDR3 DNA reads TGTGCCAGTAGTAATGCGGCAGGACTAGCGGACAATGAGCAGTTCTTC. Protein product: CASSNAAGLADNEQFF.

The chain carries TRBV5-1 and TRBJ2-5; 9 nucleotides match TRBD1. This CDR3 contains 15 residues. Trimming took 3 bases from V and 3 from J; bases not matched to a gene: 6. CDR1 SGHRS and CDR2 YFSETQ come from the germline V gene. The CDR3 sequence: CASSSTGGREETQYF. The CDR3 DNA sequence: TGCGCCAGCAGCTCCACAGGGGGCAGAGAAGAGACCCAGTACTTC.

The V gene is TRBV5-1, the J gene TRBJ2-5; 9 nucleotides align to TRBD2. The CDR3 length is 17 residues. Trimming at V came to 0 bases and at J to 5 bases, leaving 11 bases not matched to a gene. From germline, CDR1 is SGHRS and CDR2 YFSETQ. The CDR3 protein is CASSLGFLAGLWETQYF. CDR3 DNA: TGCGCCAGCAGCTTGGGTTTTCTAGCGGGACTCTGGGAGACCCAGTACTTC.

This clonotype was detected only a few times. This chain links TRBV7-2 with TRBJ2-7; D gene unclear. V lost 2 bases to trimming and J lost 3 bases, with 11 bases between them. The CDR3 loop spans 14 amino acids. Germline CDR1 SGHTA, CDR2 FQGNSA. The CDR3 protein is CASSLLHSSYEQYV. CDR3 nucleotide sequence: TGTGCCAGCAGCTTACTCCACTCTAGCTACGAGCAGTACGTC.

The chain carries TRBV20-1 and TRBJ2-7; possibly TRBD2 for D (6 bases). Germline CDR1 DFQATT, CDR2 SNEGSKA (reference sequence). Trimming removed 1 base at V and 4 bases at J, with 23 bases between. CDR3 length: 17 amino acids. CDR3: CSARVKLAGKMWYEQYF. CDR3 bases: TGCAGTGCTAGAGTAAAACTAGCAGGGAAGATGTGGTACGAGCAGTACTTC.